These T cell receptor beta chains were read from a single sample in a study of T cells expressing NK-cell markers. From its re-call of the 5' RACE reads, TCRdb lists each CDR3 protein once, without DNA. The sample has 400,000 or so distinct CDR3 sequences; the top ten hold over 8.5%. The sequencing sample was made of blood T cells: a sorted CD56 or NKG2C T cell subset, CD4+ or CD8+ T cells, or bulk PBMC T cells (not recorded which). The receptors were gathered from a woman in her forties or fifties in good health. The CDR3 runs from the conserved cysteine through the conserved F or W.

V gene,J gene,CDR3 protein
TRBV27,TRBJ1-4,CASRPGGSKEKLFF
TRBV6-4,TRBJ2-5,CASSDPPIGRETQYF
TRBV5-6,TRBJ2-7,CASSLGRGSHYEQYF
TRBV12-5,TRBJ2-1,CASGLEGAHDEQFF
TRBV12-3/TRBV12-4,TRBJ1-1,CASTGDGLNTEAFF
TRBV11-1,TRBJ1-1,CASSPKYEPGAFF
TRBV5-1,TRBJ1-1,CASSPGGGGRNTEAFF
TRBV30,TRBJ2-1,CAWSQLSEQFF
TRBV20-1,TRBJ1-4,CSASRAQYEKLFF
TRBV5-1,TRBJ2-5,CASSLYNPTETQYF
TRBV6-1,TRBJ2-1,CASRRQGGNEQFF
TRBV28,TRBJ2-3,CASKEQGGTDTQYF
TRBV20-1,TRBJ2-6,CSATEGKPFSGANVLTF
TRBV11-2,TRBJ2-2,CATAIGTSGTGELFF
TRBV4-1,TRBJ2-5,CASRREGPQETQYF
TRBV2,TRBJ1-1,CASSGGQPEAFF
TRBV12-3/TRBV12-4,TRBJ2-7,CASSTGGWMGEQYF
TRBV12-3/TRBV12-4,TRBJ2-1,CASSLTGRVNEQFF
TRBV7-8,TRBJ2-3,CASSLAPTGADTQYF
TRBV24-1,TRBJ2-2,CATSDGTSGRKPGELFF
TRBV5-1,TRBJ1-1,CASSSTGTPWEGTEAFF
TRBV12-3/TRBV12-4,TRBJ2-5,CASSFWGPSSKETQYF
TRBV6-5,TRBJ2-3,CASSLLAGHTDTQYF
TRBV5-6,TRBJ2-5,CASSFSLQGAGQETQYF
TRBV11-2,TRBJ2-1,CASSLRSLRGILVNEQFF
TRBV18,TRBJ1-3,CASSPQQGTGNTIYF
TRBV29-1,TRBJ2-7,CSVGELAYEQYF
TRBV12-3/TRBV12-4,TRBJ2-1,CASSPQGLEANEQFF
TRBV7-9,TRBJ2-7,CASSLGQGPTYEQYF
TRBV12-3/TRBV12-4,TRBJ2-1,CASSPTGTIGIEQFF